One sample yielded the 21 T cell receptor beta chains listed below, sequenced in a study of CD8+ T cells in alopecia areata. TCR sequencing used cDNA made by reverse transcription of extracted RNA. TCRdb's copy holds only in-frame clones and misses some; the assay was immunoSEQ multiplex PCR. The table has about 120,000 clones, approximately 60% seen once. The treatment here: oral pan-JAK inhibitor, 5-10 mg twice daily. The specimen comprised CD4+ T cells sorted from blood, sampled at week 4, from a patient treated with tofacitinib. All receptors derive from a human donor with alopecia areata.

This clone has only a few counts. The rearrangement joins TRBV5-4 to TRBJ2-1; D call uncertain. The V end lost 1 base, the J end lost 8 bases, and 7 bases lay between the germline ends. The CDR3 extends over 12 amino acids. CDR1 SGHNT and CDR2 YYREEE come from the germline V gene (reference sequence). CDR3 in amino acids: CASSLIPDEQFF. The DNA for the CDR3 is TGTGCCAGCAGCTTGATCCCCGATGAGCAGTTCTTC.

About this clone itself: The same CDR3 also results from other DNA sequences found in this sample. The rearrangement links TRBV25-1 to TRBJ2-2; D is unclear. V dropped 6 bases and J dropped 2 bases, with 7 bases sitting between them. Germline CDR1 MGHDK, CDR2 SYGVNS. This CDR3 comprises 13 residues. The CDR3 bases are TGTGCCAGCAGAAGAGGAAACACCGGGGAGCTGTTTTTT. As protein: CASRRGNTGELFF. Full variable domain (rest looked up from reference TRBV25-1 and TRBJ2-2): EADIYQTPRYLVIGTGKKITLECSQTMGHDKMYWYQQDPGMELHLIHYSYGVNSTEKGDLSSESTVSRIRTEHFPLTLESARPSHTSQYLCASRRGNTGELFFGEGSRLTVL.

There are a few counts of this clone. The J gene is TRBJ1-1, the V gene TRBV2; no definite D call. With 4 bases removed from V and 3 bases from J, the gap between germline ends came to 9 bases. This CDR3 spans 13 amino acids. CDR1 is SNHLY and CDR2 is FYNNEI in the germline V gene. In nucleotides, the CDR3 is TGTGCCAGCAGTGTTCTGGGGTACACTGAAGCTTTCTTT. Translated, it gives CASSVLGYTEAFF.

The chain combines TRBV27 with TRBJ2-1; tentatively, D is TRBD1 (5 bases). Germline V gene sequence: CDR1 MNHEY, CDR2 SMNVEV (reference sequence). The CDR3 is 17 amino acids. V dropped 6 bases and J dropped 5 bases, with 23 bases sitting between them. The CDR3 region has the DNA TGTGCCAGCAGCCTCCGCGTCCAAGGGGTGAGGCACAATGAGCAGTTCTTC. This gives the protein CASSLRVQGVRHNEQFF.

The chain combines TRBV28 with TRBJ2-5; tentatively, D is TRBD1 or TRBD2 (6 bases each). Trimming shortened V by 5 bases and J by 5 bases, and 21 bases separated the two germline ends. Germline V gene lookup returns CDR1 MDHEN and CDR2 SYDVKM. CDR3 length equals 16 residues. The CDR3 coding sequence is TGTGCCAGCAGTGGCGGGACATCGGAGGTGAGGGAGACCCAGTACTTC. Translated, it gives CASSGGTSEVRETQYF.

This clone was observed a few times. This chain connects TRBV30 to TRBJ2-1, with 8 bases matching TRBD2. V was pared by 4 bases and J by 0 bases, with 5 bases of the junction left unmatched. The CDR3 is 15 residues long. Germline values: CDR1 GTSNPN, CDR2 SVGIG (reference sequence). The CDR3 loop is CAWNPGLDSYNEQFF. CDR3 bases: TGTGCCTGGAATCCGGGACTAGACTCCTACAATGAGCAGTTCTTC.

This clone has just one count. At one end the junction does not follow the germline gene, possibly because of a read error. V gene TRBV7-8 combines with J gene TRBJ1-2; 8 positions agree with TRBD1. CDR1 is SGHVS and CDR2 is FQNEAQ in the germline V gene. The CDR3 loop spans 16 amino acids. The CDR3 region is CASSYGTGPSNYGYTF. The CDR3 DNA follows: TGTGCCAGCAGCTACGGGACAGGCCCCTCTAACTACGGCTACACCTTC.

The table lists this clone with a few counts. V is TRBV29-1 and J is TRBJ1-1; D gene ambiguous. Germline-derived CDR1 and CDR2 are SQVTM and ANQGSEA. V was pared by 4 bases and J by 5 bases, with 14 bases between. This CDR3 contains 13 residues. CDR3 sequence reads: CSVGAAGGTEAFF. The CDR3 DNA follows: TGCAGCGTTGGCGCGGCAGGAGGTACTGAAGCTTTCTTT.

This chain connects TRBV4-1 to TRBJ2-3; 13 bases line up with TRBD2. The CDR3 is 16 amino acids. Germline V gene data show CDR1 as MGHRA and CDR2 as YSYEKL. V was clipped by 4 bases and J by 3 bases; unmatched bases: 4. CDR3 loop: CASSLRTSGSTDTQYF. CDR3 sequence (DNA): TGCGCCAGCAGCCTCCGGACTAGCGGGAGTACAGATACGCAGTATTTT.

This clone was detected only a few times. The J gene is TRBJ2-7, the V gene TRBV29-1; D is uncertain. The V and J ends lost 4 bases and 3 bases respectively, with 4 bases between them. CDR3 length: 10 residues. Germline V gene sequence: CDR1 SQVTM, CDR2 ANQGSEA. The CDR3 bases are TGCAGCGTTGCGGACTACGAGCAGTACTTC. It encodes CSVADYEQYF.

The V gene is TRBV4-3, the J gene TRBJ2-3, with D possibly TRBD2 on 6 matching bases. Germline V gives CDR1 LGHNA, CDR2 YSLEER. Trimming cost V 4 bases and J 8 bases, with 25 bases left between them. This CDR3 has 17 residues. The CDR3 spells CASSRYKTGVTQGTQYF. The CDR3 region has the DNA TGCGCCAGCAGCCGATATAAGACGGGGGTGACTCAGGGTACGCAGTATTTT.

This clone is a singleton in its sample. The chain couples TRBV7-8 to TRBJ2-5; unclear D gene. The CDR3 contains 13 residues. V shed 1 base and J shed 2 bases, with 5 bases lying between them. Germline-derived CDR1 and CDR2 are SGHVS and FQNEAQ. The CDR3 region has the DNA TGTGCCAGCAGCTTAGGCAGGCAAGAGACCCAGTACTTC. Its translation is CASSLGRQETQYF. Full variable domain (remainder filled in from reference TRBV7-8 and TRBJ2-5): GAGVSQSPRYKVAKRGQDVALRCDPISGHVSLFWYQQALGQGPEFLTYFQNEAQLDKSGLPSDRFFAERPEGSVSTLKIQRTQQEDSAVYLCASSLGRQETQYFGPGTRLLVL.

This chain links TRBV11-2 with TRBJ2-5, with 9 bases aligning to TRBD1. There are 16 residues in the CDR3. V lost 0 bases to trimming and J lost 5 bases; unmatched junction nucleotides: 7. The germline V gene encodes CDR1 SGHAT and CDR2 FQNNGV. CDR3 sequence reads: CASSLEGTGLRETQYF. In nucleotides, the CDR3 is TGTGCCAGCAGCTTAGAAGGGACAGGGTTACGGGAGACCCAGTACTTC.

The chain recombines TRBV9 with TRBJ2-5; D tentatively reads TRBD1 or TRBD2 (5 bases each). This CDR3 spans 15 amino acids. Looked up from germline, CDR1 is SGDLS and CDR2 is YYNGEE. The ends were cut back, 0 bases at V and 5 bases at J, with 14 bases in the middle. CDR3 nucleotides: TGTGCCAGCAGCGTAGGTTCTGGGGACGGGGAGACCCAGTACTTC. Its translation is CASSVGSGDGETQYF.

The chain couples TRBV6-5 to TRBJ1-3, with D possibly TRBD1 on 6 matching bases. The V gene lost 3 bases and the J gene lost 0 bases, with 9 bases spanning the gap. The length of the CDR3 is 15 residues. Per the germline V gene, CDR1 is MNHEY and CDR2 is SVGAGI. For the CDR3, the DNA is TGTGCCAGCAGTTATACAGGGAGCTCTGGAAACACCATATATTTT. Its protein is CASSYTGSSGNTIYF.

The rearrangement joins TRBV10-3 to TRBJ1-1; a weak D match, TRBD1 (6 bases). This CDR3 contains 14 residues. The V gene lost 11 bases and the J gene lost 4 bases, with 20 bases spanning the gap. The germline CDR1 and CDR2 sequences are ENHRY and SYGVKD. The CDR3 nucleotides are TGTGCCTCCCGAACTTGGGGGGCCGGCACTGAAGCTTTCTTT. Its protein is CASRTWGAGTEAFF.

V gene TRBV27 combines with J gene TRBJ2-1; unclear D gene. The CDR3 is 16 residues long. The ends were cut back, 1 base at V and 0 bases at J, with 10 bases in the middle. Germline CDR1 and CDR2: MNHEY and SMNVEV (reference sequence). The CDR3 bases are TGTGCCAGCAGTTTATATCGGCGGAGCTCCTACAATGAGCAGTTCTTC. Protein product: CASSLYRRSSYNEQFF.

CDR3 nucleotides: TGCAGCGTTGCCGGGGGGAACACTGAAGCTTTCTTT. The encoded protein is CSVAGGNTEAFF. The chain couples TRBV29-1 to TRBJ1-1, with a weak D call TRBD1 (5 bases). The CDR3 length is 12 residues. Germline values: CDR1 SQVTM, CDR2 ANQGSEA. With 4 bases removed from V and 1 base from J, the gap between germline ends came to 7 bases.

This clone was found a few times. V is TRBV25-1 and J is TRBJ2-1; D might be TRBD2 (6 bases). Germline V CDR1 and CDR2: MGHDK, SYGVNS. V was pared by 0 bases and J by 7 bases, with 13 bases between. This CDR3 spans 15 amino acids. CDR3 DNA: TGTGCCAGCAGTGAATATGGATCTAGCGTTAATGAGCAGTTCTTC. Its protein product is CASSEYGSSVNEQFF.

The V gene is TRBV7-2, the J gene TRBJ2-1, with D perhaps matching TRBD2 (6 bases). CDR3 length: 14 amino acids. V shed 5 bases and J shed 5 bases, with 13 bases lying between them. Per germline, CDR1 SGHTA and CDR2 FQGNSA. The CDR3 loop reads CASSQALADNEQFF. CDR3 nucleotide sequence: TGTGCCAGCAGCCAGGCGTTAGCGGACAATGAGCAGTTCTTC.

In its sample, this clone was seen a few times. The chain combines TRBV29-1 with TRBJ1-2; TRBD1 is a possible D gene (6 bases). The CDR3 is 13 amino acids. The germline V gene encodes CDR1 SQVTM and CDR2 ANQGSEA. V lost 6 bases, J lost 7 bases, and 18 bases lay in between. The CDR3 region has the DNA TGCAGCGTGAGGACCCCCGAACAGGGTGGCTACACCTTC. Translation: CSVRTPEQGGYTF.